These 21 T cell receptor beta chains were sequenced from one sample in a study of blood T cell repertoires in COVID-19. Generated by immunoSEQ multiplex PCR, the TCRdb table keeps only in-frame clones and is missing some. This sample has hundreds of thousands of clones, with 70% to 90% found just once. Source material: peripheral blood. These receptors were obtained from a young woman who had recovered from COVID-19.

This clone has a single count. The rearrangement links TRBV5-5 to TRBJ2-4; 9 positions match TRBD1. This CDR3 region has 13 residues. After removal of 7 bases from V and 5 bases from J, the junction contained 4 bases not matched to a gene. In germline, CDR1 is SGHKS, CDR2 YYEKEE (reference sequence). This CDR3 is CASSTGGENIQYF. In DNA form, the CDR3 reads TGTGCCAGCTCGACAGGGGGAGAAAACATTCAGTACTTC.

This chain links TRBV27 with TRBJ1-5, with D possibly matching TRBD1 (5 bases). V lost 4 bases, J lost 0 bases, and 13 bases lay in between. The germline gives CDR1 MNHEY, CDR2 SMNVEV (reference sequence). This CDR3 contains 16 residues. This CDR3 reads CASSSYTQGSNQPQHF. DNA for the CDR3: TGTGCCAGCAGTTCCTATACCCAGGGTAGCAATCAGCCCCAGCATTTT.

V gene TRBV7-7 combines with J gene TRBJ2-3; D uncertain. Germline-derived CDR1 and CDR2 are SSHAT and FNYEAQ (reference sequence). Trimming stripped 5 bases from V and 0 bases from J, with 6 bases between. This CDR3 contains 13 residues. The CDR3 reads CASSLGSTDTQYF. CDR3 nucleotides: TGTGCCAGCAGCCTCGGTAGCACAGATACGCAGTATTTT.

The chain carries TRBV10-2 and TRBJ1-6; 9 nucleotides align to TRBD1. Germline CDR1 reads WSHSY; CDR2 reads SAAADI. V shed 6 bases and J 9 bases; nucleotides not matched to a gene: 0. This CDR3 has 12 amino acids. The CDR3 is CASRGQGSPLHF. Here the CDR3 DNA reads TGCGCCAGCAGGGGACAGGGTTCACCCCTCCACTTT.

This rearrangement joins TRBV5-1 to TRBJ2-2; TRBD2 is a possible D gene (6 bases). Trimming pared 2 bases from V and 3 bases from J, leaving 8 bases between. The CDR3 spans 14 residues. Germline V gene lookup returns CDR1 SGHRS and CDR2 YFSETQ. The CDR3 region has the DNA TGCGCCAGCAGCTTTCCTAGCGACACCGGGGAGCTGTTTTTT. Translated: CASSFPSDTGELFF. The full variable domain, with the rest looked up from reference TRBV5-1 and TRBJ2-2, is KAGVTQTPRYLIKTRGQQVTLSCSPISGHRSVSWYQQTPGQGLQFLFEYFSETQRNKGNFPGRFSGRQFSNSRSEMNVSTLELGDSALYLCASSFPSDTGELFFGEGSRLTVL.

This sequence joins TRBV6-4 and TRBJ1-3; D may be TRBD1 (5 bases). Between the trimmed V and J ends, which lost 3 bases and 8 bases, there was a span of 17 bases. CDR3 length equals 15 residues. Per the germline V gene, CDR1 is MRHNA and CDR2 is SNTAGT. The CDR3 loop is CASSEGRLWEDTIYF. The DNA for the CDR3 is TGTGCCAGCAGTGAGGGACGCTTATGGGAGGACACCATATATTTT.

The DNA of the CDR3 is TGCGCCAGCAGCTTGGAAGCGCGACCCGCCTACGAGCAGTACTTC. This gives the protein CASSLEARPAYEQYF. The gene calls are TRBV5-1 and TRBJ2-7; D unclear. V lost 0 bases and J 2 bases, leaving 12 bases between the germline ends. CDR1 and CDR2 (germline): SGHRS, YFSETQ. This CDR3 comprises 15 residues.

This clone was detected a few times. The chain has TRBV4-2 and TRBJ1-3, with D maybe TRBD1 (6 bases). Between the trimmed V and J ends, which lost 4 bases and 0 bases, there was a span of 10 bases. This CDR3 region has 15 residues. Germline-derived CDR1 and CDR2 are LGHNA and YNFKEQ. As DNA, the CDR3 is TGTGCCAGCAGCCCAGGGGTTTACTCTGGAAACACCATATATTTT. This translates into CASSPGVYSGNTIYF.

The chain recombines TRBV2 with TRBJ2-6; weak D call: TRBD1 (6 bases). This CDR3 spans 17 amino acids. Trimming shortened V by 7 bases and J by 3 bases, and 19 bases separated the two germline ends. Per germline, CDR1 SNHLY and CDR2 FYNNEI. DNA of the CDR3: TGTGCCAGCATTTGGAACAGTCCACAGGGTGGGGCCAACGTCCTGACTTTC. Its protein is CASIWNSPQGGANVLTF.

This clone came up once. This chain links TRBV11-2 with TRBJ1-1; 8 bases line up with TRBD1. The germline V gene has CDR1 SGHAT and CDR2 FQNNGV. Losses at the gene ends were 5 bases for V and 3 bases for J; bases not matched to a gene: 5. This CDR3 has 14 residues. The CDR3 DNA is TGTGCCAGCAGCCAGGACAGGGCGGACACTGAAGCTTTCTTT. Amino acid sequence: CASSQDRADTEAFF.

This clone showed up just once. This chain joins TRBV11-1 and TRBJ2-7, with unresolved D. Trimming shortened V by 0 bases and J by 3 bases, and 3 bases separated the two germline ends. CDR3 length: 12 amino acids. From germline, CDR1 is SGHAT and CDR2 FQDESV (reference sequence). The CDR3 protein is CASSLANYEQYF. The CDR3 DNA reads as TGTGCCAGCAGCTTAGCCAACTACGAGCAGTACTTC.

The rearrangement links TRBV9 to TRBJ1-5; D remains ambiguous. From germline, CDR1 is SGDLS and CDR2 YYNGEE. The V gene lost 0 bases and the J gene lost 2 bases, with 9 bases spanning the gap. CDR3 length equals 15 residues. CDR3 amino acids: CASSVDPFGNQPQHF. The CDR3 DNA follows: TGTGCCAGCAGCGTAGATCCGTTTGGCAATCAGCCCCAGCATTTT.

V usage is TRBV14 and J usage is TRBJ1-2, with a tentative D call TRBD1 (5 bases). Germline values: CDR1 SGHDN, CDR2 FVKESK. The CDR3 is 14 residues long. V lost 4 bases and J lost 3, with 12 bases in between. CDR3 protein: CASSRRGIDYGYTF. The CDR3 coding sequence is TGTGCCAGCAGCCGTAGGGGCATCGACTATGGCTACACCTTC.

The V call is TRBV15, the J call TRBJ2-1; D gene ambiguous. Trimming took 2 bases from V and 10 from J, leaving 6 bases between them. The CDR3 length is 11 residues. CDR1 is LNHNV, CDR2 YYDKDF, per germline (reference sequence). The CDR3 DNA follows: TGTGCCACCAGCAGACTATACGAGCAGTTCTTC. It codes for CATSRLYEQFF.

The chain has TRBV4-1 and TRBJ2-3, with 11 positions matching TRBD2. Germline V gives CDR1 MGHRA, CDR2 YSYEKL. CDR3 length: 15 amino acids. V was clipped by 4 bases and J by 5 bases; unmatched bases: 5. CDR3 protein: CASSPLAGVGDTQYF. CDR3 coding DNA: TGCGCCAGCAGCCCACTAGCGGGAGTGGGAGATACGCAGTATTTT.

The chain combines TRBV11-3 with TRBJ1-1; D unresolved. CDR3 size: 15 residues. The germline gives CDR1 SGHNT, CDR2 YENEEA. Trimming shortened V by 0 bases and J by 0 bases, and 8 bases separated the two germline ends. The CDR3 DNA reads TGTGCCAGCAGCTTAGAGGCAAGTATGAACACTGAAGCTTTCTTT. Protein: CASSLEASMNTEAFF.

The CDR3 protein is CASRRTLMPSGNTDTQYF. As DNA, the CDR3 is TGTGCCAGCAGGAGGACGCTAATGCCTAGCGGAAACACAGATACGCAGTATTTT. The chain uses TRBV13 and TRBJ2-3; TRBD2 aligns across 7 bases. The length of the CDR3 is 18 residues. Germline V gene data show CDR1 as PRHDT and CDR2 as FYEKMQ (reference sequence). Germline trimming cut 6 bases from V and 2 bases from J; bases unmatched to any gene: 17.

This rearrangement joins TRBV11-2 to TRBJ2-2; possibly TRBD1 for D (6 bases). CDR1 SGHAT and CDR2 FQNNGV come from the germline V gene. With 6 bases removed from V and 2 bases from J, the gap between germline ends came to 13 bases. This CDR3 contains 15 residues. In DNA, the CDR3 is TGTGCCAGCAGAAACCCCGGGACAAACACCGGGGAGCTGTTTTTT. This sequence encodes CASRNPGTNTGELFF.

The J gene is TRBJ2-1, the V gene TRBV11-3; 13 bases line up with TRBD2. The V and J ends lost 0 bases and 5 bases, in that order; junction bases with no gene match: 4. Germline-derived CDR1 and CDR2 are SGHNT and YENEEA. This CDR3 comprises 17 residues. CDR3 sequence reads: CASSLDGGLAGHNEQFF. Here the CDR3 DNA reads TGTGCCAGCAGCTTAGATGGGGGACTAGCGGGACACAATGAGCAGTTCTTC.

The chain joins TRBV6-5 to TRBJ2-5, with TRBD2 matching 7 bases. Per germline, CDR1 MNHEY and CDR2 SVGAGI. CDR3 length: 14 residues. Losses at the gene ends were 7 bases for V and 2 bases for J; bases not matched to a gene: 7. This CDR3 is CASKSRLAQETQYF. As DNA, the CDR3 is TGTGCCAGCAAAAGTAGACTAGCTCAAGAGACCCAGTACTTC.

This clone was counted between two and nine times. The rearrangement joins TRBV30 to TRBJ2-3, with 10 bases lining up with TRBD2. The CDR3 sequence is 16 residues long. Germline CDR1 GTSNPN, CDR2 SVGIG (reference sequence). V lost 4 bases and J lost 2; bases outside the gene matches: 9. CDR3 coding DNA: TGTGCCTGGAAGGAAGCGGGAGGGCTTGTCACAGATACGCAGTATTTT. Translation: CAWKEAGGLVTDTQYF.